The 6 T cell receptor beta chains below were found in one sample sequenced in a study of cytomegalovirus exposure and HLA in healthy donors. It was with 60 Vbeta and 13 Jbeta primers that the PCR ran. The assay was immunoSEQ multiplex PCR, and TCRdb's table has in-frame clones only and misses some. The table has approximately 100,000 clones, 75% seen once. The sample was PBMCs. Receptors originate from a man aged 50 to 59 in good health and CMV-seronegative.

This clone appeared once. The chain links TRBV19 to TRBJ2-1, with 8 bases matching TRBD1. The CDR3 is 15 residues long. V lost 7 bases and J lost 6; bases outside the gene matches: 11. The germline gives CDR1 LNHDA, CDR2 SQIVND (reference sequence). The DNA of the CDR3 is TGTGCCAGTAATTCTGGGACAGGTCCGATCAATGAGCAGTTCTTC. Amino acid sequence: CASNSGTGPINEQFF.

V is TRBV5-1 and J is TRBJ1-1, with 8 bases identical to TRBD1. V was pared by 4 bases and J by 7 bases, with 6 bases of the junction left unmatched. Germline V gene sequence: CDR1 SGHRS, CDR2 YFSETQ. This CDR3 is built from 13 residues. CDR3 in amino acids: CASSQTGAVEAFF. In DNA, the CDR3 is TGCGCCAGCAGCCAGACAGGGGCGGTTGAAGCTTTCTTT. Together with reference TRBV5-1 and TRBJ1-1, the CDR3 gives the full variable domain: KAGVTQTPRYLIKTRGQQVTLSCSPISGHRSVSWYQQTPGQGLQFLFEYFSETQRNKGNFPGRFSGRQFSNSRSEMNVSTLELGDSALYLCASSQTGAVEAFFGQGTRLTVV.

The sample holds a few counts of this clone. The gene calls are TRBV7-8 and TRBJ2-1; 7 bases line up with TRBD1. After removal of 5 bases from V and 8 bases from J, the junction contained 12 bases not matched to a gene. Germline values: CDR1 SGHVS, CDR2 FQNEAQ. The CDR3 has 15 amino acids. CDR3 in amino acids: CASSPRGRGTYEQFF. In DNA, the CDR3 is TGTGCCAGCAGCCCTCGGGGCAGGGGGACGTATGAGCAGTTCTTC.

CDR3 residues: CASEDAPLAIGELFF. CDR3 DNA: TGTGCCAGCGAGGATGCCCCGCTAGCGATCGGGGAGCTGTTTTTT. The V call is TRBV6-1, the J call TRBJ2-2, with D possibly TRBD2 on 6 matching bases. Germline V gene data show CDR1 as MNHNS and CDR2 as SASEGT. The CDR3 covers 15 residues. V shed 8 bases and J shed 7 bases, with 20 bases lying between them.

V usage is TRBV5-6 and J usage is TRBJ1-6; the D is unclear. V lost 0 bases and J 10 bases, leaving 17 bases between the germline ends. This CDR3 comprises 16 residues. Per the germline V gene, CDR1 is SGHDT and CDR2 is YYEEEE. The CDR3 region has the DNA TGTGCCAGCAGCTTGGTGTCGGAGGGTCGTTACTCACCCCTCCACTTT. Encoded protein: CASSLVSEGRYSPLHF.

This chain links TRBV18 with TRBJ2-7; the match to TRBD1 covers 10 bases. Looked up from germline, CDR1 is KGHSH and CDR2 is LQKENI. CDR3 length: 14 residues. After removal of 6 bases from V and 2 bases from J, the junction contained 4 bases not matched to a gene. The CDR3 loop reads CASSRTGGPYEQYF. The CDR3 region has the DNA TGTGCCAGCTCCAGGACAGGGGGACCCTACGAGCAGTACTTC.